This T cell receptor beta chain was sequenced in a study of Tregs in tolerant kidney transplant recipients. Turning to the study itself: CD4+CD25+CD127- cells came from approximately 3-day belatacept mixed lymphocyte reactions, some with approximately 5-day graft donor restimulation.

The CDR3 is 16 amino acids. Trimming took off 4 bases at V and 3 bases at J, with 14 bases between the two ends. The germline V gene has CDR1 SGHKS and CDR2 YYEKEE (reference sequence). Study-wide findings and caveats: Findings come from small patient numbers and require larger validation. Expanding Tregs on activated donor B cells appeared to best identify donor-specific TCRbeta clones.

TCRdb keeps only in-frame clones here, not all; method: immunoSEQ multiplex PCR. This table holds approximately 30,000 clones, 65% to 85% found once. On this clone: Its matching antigen is unknown.

The TCR originated in a human donor in good health. The chain recombines TRBV5-5 with TRBJ1-6; no firm D call. Sequenced sample: Tregs from blood cultured with allogeneic cells. The CDR3 region is CASSPGWEGYNSPLHF. As DNA, the CDR3 is TGTGCCAGCAGCCCCGGGTGGGAGGGCTATAATTCACCCCTCCACTTT.